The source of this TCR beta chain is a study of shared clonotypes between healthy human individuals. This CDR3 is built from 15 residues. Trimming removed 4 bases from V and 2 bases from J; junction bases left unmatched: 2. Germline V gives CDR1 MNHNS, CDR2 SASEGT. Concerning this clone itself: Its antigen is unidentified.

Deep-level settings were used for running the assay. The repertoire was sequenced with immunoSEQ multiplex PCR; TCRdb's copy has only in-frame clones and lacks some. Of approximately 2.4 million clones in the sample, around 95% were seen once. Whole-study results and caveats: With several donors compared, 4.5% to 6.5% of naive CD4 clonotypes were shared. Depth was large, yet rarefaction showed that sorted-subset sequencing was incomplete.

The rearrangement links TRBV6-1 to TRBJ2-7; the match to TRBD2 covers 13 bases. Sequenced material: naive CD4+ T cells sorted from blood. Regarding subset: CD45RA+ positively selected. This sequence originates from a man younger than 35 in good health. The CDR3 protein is CASSGGLAGAYEQYF. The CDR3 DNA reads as TGTGCCAGCAGTGGCGGACTAGCGGGAGCCTACGAGCAGTACTTC.